A single sample gave rise to the 3 T cell receptor beta chains below, sequenced in a study of blood T cells in healthy people across ages. Next came a second PCR, run for about 6 to 11 cycles, which used a sample-barcoded 5' primer along with a J-beta primer mix. TCRdb used MiXCR to reprocess the 5' RACE reads, holding one entry per CDR3 protein. The data show about 780,000 distinct CDR3 sequences, 35% to 50% seen once. The sample consisted of blood. These receptors were taken from a man aged 80 or over in good health.

This clonotype has a single count. The J gene is TRBJ2-6, the V gene TRBV7-9; 7 bases align to TRBD1. The junction had 7 bases not matched to a gene; V was cut back by 5 bases and J by 6 bases. Germline CDR1 and CDR2: SEHNR and FQNEAQ (reference sequence). The CDR3 runs 15 residues. The CDR3, as DNA: TGTGCCAGCAGCAGAACGGGACAGTCGGCCAACGTCCTGACTTTC. Translated, it gives CASSRTGQSANVLTF.

A few counts support this clonotype. The chain employs TRBV20-1 and TRBJ2-4; 12 bases align to TRBD2. This CDR3 region has 19 residues. Germline V lookup: CDR1 DFQATT, CDR2 SNEGSKA (reference sequence). The junction had 14 bases not matched to a gene; V was cut back by 5 bases and J by 0 bases. CDR3 bases: TGCAGTGCTGGGGTTCTCCTAGCGGGAGGGCCTCGAGCCAAAAACATTCAGTACTTC. Amino acid sequence: CSAGVLLAGGPRAKNIQYF.

This clonotype was picked up a small number of times. The chain has TRBV6-1 and TRBJ2-5; unclear D gene. Germline CDR1 and CDR2: MNHNS and SASEGT. CDR3 length: 14 amino acids. Trimming stripped 0 bases from V and 4 bases from J, with 9 bases between. CDR3 DNA: TGTGCCAGCAGTGAAGCGTGGTCGCTAGAGACCCAGTACTTC. As protein: CASSEAWSLETQYF.